A selection of T cell receptor beta chains follows, all from one sample in a study of STAT5B mutations in CD4+ large granular lymphocyte leukemia. This table comes from immunoSEQ multiplex PCR, and its TCRdb copy is limited to in-frame clones, with some not included. The table lists 35,000 to 40,000 clones, 65% to 90% of them singletons, with 1% to 1.5% in the top ten. The sequenced material came from CD4+ T cells from blood buffy coats. Receptor source: a human donor in good health. Each CDR3 is given with its conserved first and last residue. A D gene is named only where the DNA matches it firmly. Rows give clone size only sometimes, using once, few, many, or a class for an expanded clone.

clone_size j_call d_call v_call cdr3_nt cdr3_aa
NA TRBJ2-1 TRBD1 TRBV5-1 TGCGCCAGCAGCCTAACGGGGACAGGGGGAGCCTACAATGAGCAGTTCTTC CASSLTGTGGAYNEQFF
NA TRBJ1-3 NA TRBV28 TGTGCCAGCAATTCAGAGACCTTCTCTGGAAACACCATATATTTT CASNSETFSGNTIYF
NA TRBJ1-2 NA TRBV5-1 TGCGCCAGCAGAGCGGGGCCGTCGGAGTATGGCTACACCTTC CASRAGPSEYGYTF
NA TRBJ1-2 NA TRBV27 TGTGCCAGCAGTTTCAGGGCTAACTATGGCTACACCTTC CASSFRANYGYTF
NA TRBJ2-1 TRBD1 TRBV2 TGTGCCAGCAGTGAAGCCCGGACAGGAAACAATGAGCAGTTCTTC CASSEARTGNNEQFF
NA TRBJ1-2 NA TRBV5-4 TGTGCCAGCAGCCCCGAAGGGGCTGTTAACTATGGCTACACCTTC CASSPEGAVNYGYTF
NA TRBJ2-2 TRBD1 TRBV30 TGTGCCAGTGACCGGGACAGGCCAACCGGGGAGCTGTTTTTT CASDRDRPTGELFF
once TRBJ2-7 TRBD2 TRBV6-5 TGTGCCAGCACCCGGGAACTAGCGGGAGGATACGAGCAGTACTTC CASTRELAGGYEQYF
NA TRBJ1-6 NA TRBV19 TGTGCCAGTAGAGCTCTGGGCTATAATTCACCCCTCCACTTT CASRALGYNSPLHF
NA TRBJ2-5 TRBD1 TRBV5-6 TGTGCCAGCAGCTCGCAGACAGGGGGCAGGGAGACCCAGTACTTC CASSSQTGGRETQYF
NA TRBJ2-4 NA TRBV10-2 TGCGCCAGCAGTGAGCAGAGGATAAACATTCAGTACTTC CASSEQRINIQYF
NA TRBJ1-1 TRBD1 TRBV28 TGTGCCAGCACCCAACAGGGGGCGTCTAGTGAAGCTTTCTTT CASTQQGASSEAFF
few TRBJ2-7 TRBD2 TRBV27 TGTGCCAGCAGTGCACTAGCGGGTAGACTCTCCTACGAGCAGTACTTC CASSALAGRLSYEQYF
once TRBJ2-2 NA TRBV19 TGTGCCAGTAGTAATCGACAGGAAAACACCGGGGAGCTGTTTTTT CASSNRQENTGELFF
NA TRBJ1-5 NA TRBV2 TGTGCCAGCAGTGAAGATCATCAGCCCCAGCATTTT CASSEDHQPQHF
NA TRBJ2-1 TRBD1 TRBV7-2 TGTGCCAGCAGCTTATCACAGGGGTATGAGCAGTTCTTC CASSLSQGYEQFF
NA TRBJ1-4 TRBD1 TRBV5-6 TGTGCCAGCAGCACCGGGACAGGGGGAGAAAAACTGTTTTTT CASSTGTGGEKLFF
NA TRBJ1-1 NA TRBV28 TGTGCCAGCAGTTTAGACAGGCACAAAGCTTTCTTT CASSLDRHKAFF
NA TRBJ2-1 TRBD2 TRBV4-3 TGCGCCAGCAGCCAGGGAGGGGAGCCTTTCCATGAGCAGTTCTTC CASSQGGEPFHEQFF
few TRBJ1-2 NA TRBV30 TGTGCCTGGAGCCCCCAGGGGGGCTACACCTTC CAWSPQGGYTF
NA TRBJ2-6 NA TRBV19 TGTGCCAGTAGTATCCCCTCGGGACGGGTGGGGGCCAACGTCCTGACTTTC CASSIPSGRVGANVLTF
NA TRBJ2-4 TRBD2 TRBV19 TGTGCCAGTAGCGGACTAGCGGGGGTTAAACAAAACATTCAGTACTTC CASSGLAGVKQNIQYF
NA TRBJ1-1 TRBD1 TRBV6-6 TGTGCCAGCAGTAGAAGACAGGGTGGGGACACTGAAGCTTTCTTT CASSRRQGGDTEAFF
NA TRBJ2-1 NA TRBV5-4 TGTGCCAGCAGTCGGAGTGGTAGCGGAAATTACAATGAGCAGTTCTTC CASSRSGSGNYNEQFF
NA TRBJ2-7 NA TRBV19 TGTGCCAGTAGTAACGGACGCTCCTACGAGCAGTACTTC CASSNGRSYEQYF
NA TRBJ1-3 NA TRBV5-6 TGTGCCAGCAGCTTTAGCCGGCAGGGGTCCTCTGGAAACACCATATATTTT CASSFSRQGSSGNTIYF
few TRBJ2-3 NA TRBV19 TGTGCCAGTAGTATACTGGGGGAAGATACGCAGTATTTT CASSILGEDTQYF
NA TRBJ2-1 TRBD2 TRBV19 TGTGCCAGTAACCATCGGGGGGGCGGTTATGAGCAGTTCTTC CASNHRGGGYEQFF
NA TRBJ2-5 NA TRBV7-7 TGTGCTAGCAGCTTGGATCCATCTAGCGCCCAAGAGACCCAGTACTTC CASSLDPSSAQETQYF
few TRBJ2-3 TRBD2 TRBV27 TGTGCCAGCAGTTTATCTGGACTAGCGGGACGCCTCCTCACAGATACGCAGTATTTT CASSLSGLAGRLLTDTQYF
NA TRBJ1-2 NA TRBV2 TGTGCCAGCAGTGTTATGGTGGGGCAAGGTGGCTACACCTTC CASSVMVGQGGYTF
NA TRBJ2-3 TRBD1 TRBV9 TGTGCCAGCAGCCCTCGGACAGGGGCAGATACGCAGTATTTT CASSPRTGADTQYF
NA TRBJ1-3 NA TRBV6-1 TGTGCCAGCAGGGACAGTGGAAACACCATATATTTT CASRDSGNTIYF
NA TRBJ2-1 TRBD2 TRBV5-6 TGTGCCAGCAGCTCTAGATTTTTAGGGACTAGCGGAGGGGAGCAGTTCTTC CASSSRFLGTSGGEQFF
NA TRBJ1-4 NA TRBV5-1 TGCGCCAGCAGCTTGGACGCGGCAACTAATGAAAAACTGTTTTTT CASSLDAATNEKLFF
NA TRBJ2-5 TRBD1 TRBV6-6 TGTGCCAGCAGTCAGACAGGGGGACAAGAGACCCAGTACTTC CASSQTGGQETQYF
few TRBJ2-4 TRBD1 TRBV5-6 TGTGCCAGCAGCTTGACAGGGGAAAACATTCAGTACTTC CASSLTGENIQYF
NA TRBJ1-1 NA TRBV15 TGTGCCACCAGCAGAGATATCGACACTGAAGCTTTCTTT CATSRDIDTEAFF
few TRBJ2-7 NA TRBV18 TGTGCCAGCTCAAGGTCCGGAGCCTCCTACGAGCAGTACTTC CASSRSGASYEQYF
NA TRBJ2-1 TRBD1 TRBV28 TGTGCCAGCAGTCTACGACAGGGCTACAATGAGCAGTTCTTC CASSLRQGYNEQFF
NA TRBJ2-3 NA TRBV11-1 TGTGCCAGCAGCTCGAGACAGATAACTACAGATACGCAGTATTTT CASSSRQITTDTQYF
NA TRBJ1-1 NA TRBV5-1 TGCGCCAGCAGCTTGGGCTGGAACACTGAAGCTTTCTTT CASSLGWNTEAFF
NA TRBJ2-3 NA TRBV11-2 TGTGCCAGCAGCACGGTTAAAGGGAAGGCAGATACGCAGTATTTT CASSTVKGKADTQYF
few TRBJ1-4 NA TRBV18 TGTGCCAGCTCACCGTCGGCAGGTAGTAATGAAAAACTGTTTTTT CASSPSAGSNEKLFF
NA TRBJ1-1 NA TRBV19 TGTGCCAGTTCTCAGACAGACACTGAAGCTTTCTTT CASSQTDTEAFF
NA TRBJ1-2 TRBD1 TRBV5-4 TGTGCCAGCAGCCGGACAGGGCACTATGGCTACACCTTC CASSRTGHYGYTF
NA TRBJ2-7 NA TRBV6-5 TGTGCCAGCAGTTACTCATCAGCAGGGGCTTACGAGCAGTACTTC CASSYSSAGAYEQYF
NA TRBJ2-7 NA TRBV28 TGTGCCACAACCAGACAGAGCTCCTACGAGCAGTACTTC CATTRQSSYEQYF
NA TRBJ1-5 TRBD1 TRBV27 TGTGCCAGCAGAAGACAGGGAGATCAGCCCCAGCATTTT CASRRQGDQPQHF
NA TRBJ1-2 NA TRBV9 TGTGCCAGCAGCGCTCGGGACGTGACTAACTATGGCTACACCTTC CASSARDVTNYGYTF
few TRBJ1-5 NA TRBV14 TGTGCCAGCAGTCAAGCGGACCTCAATCAGCCCCAGCATTTT CASSQADLNQPQHF